A selection of T cell receptor beta chains follows, all from one sample in a study of blood T cell repertoires in COVID-19. Produced via immunoSEQ multiplex PCR; TCRdb's table is partial and in-frame only. The table includes about 180,000 clones, roughly three quarters detected once. The material sequenced was peripheral blood. Source of these receptors: a woman of 80 years or more with COVID-19, enrolled during active disease. Both conserved end residues are part of each CDR3. The D gene is left open where the match is weak. Only some rows state a clone size, as once, few, many or a class for expanded clones.

>TRBV10-3|NA|TRBJ1-6|NA
CAISDRQGQGSPLHF
TGTGCCATCAGTGACCGGCAAGGCCAGGGTTCACCCCTCCACTTT
>TRBV18|NA|TRBJ1-1|NA
CASSPLTGMNTEAFF
TGTGCCAGCTCACCACTGACGGGTATGAACACTGAAGCTTTCTTT
>TRBV18|TRBD2|TRBJ2-7|NA
CASSSSGYEQYF
TGTGCCAGCTCATCTAGCGGATACGAGCAGTACTTC
>TRBV27|TRBD2|TRBJ2-1|few
CASSHQPGLAGVRYNEQFF
TGTGCCAGCAGTCACCAACCGGGACTAGCGGGGGTGAGATACAATGAGCAGTTCTTC
>TRBV24-1|TRBD1|TRBJ2-1|NA
CATSDSWTGHYNEQFF
TGTGCCACCAGTGATTCTTGGACAGGTCACTACAATGAGCAGTTCTTC
>TRBV2|TRBD1|TRBJ1-2|NA
CASRDRGRVYGYTF
TGTGCCAGCAGAGACAGGGGGCGGGTCTATGGCTACACCTTC
>TRBV2|NA|TRBJ2-3|few
CASIFGTDTQYF
TGTGCCAGCATTTTCGGCACAGATACGCAGTATTTT
>TRBV7-9|TRBD1|TRBJ2-2|once
CASSLRDRDTGELFF
TGTGCCAGCAGCTTACGGGACAGGGACACCGGGGAGCTGTTTTTT
>TRBV6-2/TRBV6-3|NA|TRBJ1-3|NA
CASSFVGNTIYF
TGTGCCAGCAGTTTCGTTGGAAACACCATATATTTT
>TRBV5-1|NA|TRBJ1-2|NA
CASSPLGSGDGYTF
TGCGCCAGCAGTCCATTGGGGTCGGGGGATGGCTACACCTTC
>TRBV7-9|NA|TRBJ1-4|NA
CASNSVGGTNEKLFF
TGTGCCAGCAATTCAGTGGGGGGGACTAATGAAAAACTGTTTTTT
>TRBV14|TRBD2|TRBJ2-7|NA
CASSFASGYPYEQYF
TGTGCCAGCAGCTTCGCTAGCGGTTACCCCTACGAGCAGTACTTC
>TRBV6-2/TRBV6-3|TRBD1|TRBJ1-1|NA
CASSYAWTTGWDTEAFF
TGTGCCAGCAGTTACGCATGGACGACAGGGTGGGACACTGAAGCTTTCTTT
>TRBV4-3|NA|TRBJ1-2|NA
CASSRQANNYGYTF
TGCGCCAGCAGCCGACAGGCCAATAACTATGGCTACACCTTC
>TRBV29-1|TRBD1|TRBJ2-3|NA
CSVGALRTGGVDTQYF
TGCAGCGTGGGGGCCCTTCGGACAGGGGGTGTAGATACGCAGTATTTT
>TRBV5-6|NA|TRBJ2-5|NA
CASSLEKGQETQYF
TGTGCCAGCAGCTTGGAGAAGGGGCAAGAGACCCAGTACTTC
>TRBV5-4|NA|TRBJ1-3|NA
CASSSSGFGNTIYF
TGTGCCAGCAGCTCTTCAGGGTTTGGAAACACCATATATTTT
>TRBV2|TRBD2|TRBJ2-1|NA
CASTMELAGPNEQFF
TGTGCCAGCACCATGGAACTAGCGGGACCTAATGAGCAGTTCTTC
>TRBV5-5|NA|TRBJ1-1|NA
CASSLEPPLNTEAFF
TGTGCCAGCAGCTTGGAGCCGCCCCTGAACACTGAAGCTTTCTTT
>TRBV5-6|TRBD2|TRBJ2-3|NA
CASSSGLAGGPGDTQYF
TGTGCCAGCAGCTCGGGACTAGCGGGAGGGCCTGGAGATACGCAGTATTTT
>TRBV4-3|NA|TRBJ2-7|once
CASSQDTGGGLSYEQYF
TGCGCCAGCAGCCAAGATACAGGCGGGGGCCTCTCCTACGAGCAGTACTTC
>TRBV5-8|TRBD2|TRBJ2-1|once
CASSSGTTIGDEQFF
TGTGCCAGCAGCTCCGGGACTACAATTGGCGATGAGCAGTTCTTC
>TRBV27|TRBD2|TRBJ2-7|NA
CASSLGTSGREQYF
TGTGCCAGCAGTTTAGGGACTAGCGGGAGAGAGCAGTACTTC
>TRBV6-6|TRBD2|TRBJ2-5|NA
CASRSPSGRVQTQYF
TGTGCCAGCAGATCTCCTAGCGGGAGGGTTCAGACCCAGTACTTC
>TRBV5-1|NA|TRBJ2-3|NA
CASSLIDRSTDTQYF
TGCGCCAGCAGCTTGATTGACAGGAGCACAGATACGCAGTATTTT
>TRBV2|NA|TRBJ1-2|NA
CASSAGIFYGYTF
TGTGCCAGCAGTGCGGGAATATTCTATGGCTACACCTTC
>TRBV5-8|NA|TRBJ2-3|NA
CASSLVRGYTDTQYF
TGTGCCAGCAGCTTGGTTAGGGGATACACAGATACGCAGTATTTT
>TRBV10-3|TRBD2|TRBJ2-5|once
CAISDPSGQETQYF
TGTGCCATCAGTGATCCTAGCGGCCAAGAGACCCAGTACTTC
>TRBV5-4|NA|TRBJ2-2|few
CASSLRTDTGELFF
TGTGCCAGCAGCTTAAGGACAGATACCGGGGAGCTGTTTTTT
>TRBV29-1|NA|TRBJ1-4|NA
CSVVSGANEKLFF
TGCAGCGTTGTCTCGGGGGCTAATGAAAAACTGTTTTTT
>TRBV12-3/TRBV12-4|NA|TRBJ2-7|many
CASSLLYEQYF
TGTGCCAGCAGTTTACTCTACGAGCAGTACTTC
>TRBV19|NA|TRBJ1-4|NA
CASSIQSATNEKLFF
TGTGCCAGTAGTATACAGAGCGCAACTAATGAAAAACTGTTTTTT
>TRBV5-6|NA|TRBJ2-3|NA
CASSLRGTDTQYF
TGTGCCAGCAGCTTGCGGGGGACAGATACGCAGTATTTT
>TRBV4-2|NA|TRBJ1-2|once
CASSPGRRYGYTF
TGTGCCAGCAGCCCCGGCAGGCGCTATGGCTACACCTTC
>TRBV6-6|TRBD2|TRBJ2-1|once
CASSYLLAGGGEQFF
TGTGCCAGCAGTTACTTACTAGCGGGAGGAGGTGAGCAGTTCTTC
>TRBV4-2|TRBD2|TRBJ2-5|few
CASSQRLGAGEETQYF
TGTGCCAGCAGCCAGAGACTTGGAGCGGGAGAAGAGACCCAGTACTTC
>TRBV9|NA|TRBJ2-7|NA
CASSVESRGAEQYF
TGTGCCAGCAGCGTAGAGTCGCGGGGCGCCGAGCAGTACTTC
>TRBV28|TRBD1|TRBJ1-2|once
CASSLRQGYGYTF
TGTGCCAGCAGTTTAAGACAGGGGTATGGCTACACCTTC
>TRBV19|NA|TRBJ2-5|NA
CASSRGGGDETQYF
TGTGCCAGTAGTAGGGGAGGGGGAGACGAGACCCAGTACTTC
>TRBV28|NA|TRBJ2-2|NA
CASSYIGELFF
TGTGCCAGCAGTTACATCGGGGAGCTGTTTTTT
>TRBV28|NA|TRBJ1-5|NA
CASSLLPGDQPQHF
TGTGCCAGCAGTTTATTGCCAGGGGATCAGCCCCAGCATTTT
>TRBV11-3|TRBD1|TRBJ2-5|NA
CASSPGQGSHGETQYF
TGTGCCAGCAGCCCGGGACAGGGGAGTCACGGGGAGACCCAGTACTTC
>TRBV7-9|NA|TRBJ2-2|NA
CASSLGTTNTGELFF
TGTGCCAGCAGCTTAGGGACAACGAACACCGGGGAGCTGTTTTTT
>TRBV2|TRBD1|TRBJ2-3|NA
CASRLDRVPSTLTDTQYF
TGTGCCAGCAGATTAGACAGGGTCCCATCCACCCTCACAGATACGCAGTATTTT